This T cell receptor (beta chain) was observed in a study of blood T cell repertoires in COVID-19 (dated by TCRdb to about 2020). General notes on the study: Samples covering the acute and convalescent phases of COVID-19 were provided by collaborators in the United States, Italy and Spain. The prospective study material was composed of cDNA or gDNA derived from T cells, B-cell-depleted T cells, or PBMCs. The dataset comprised deeply sampled blood TCRbeta repertoires from subjects exposed to, actively infected with, or recovered from COVID-19. The repertoires were released in a freely available public database meant as a resource for research on the immune response to SARS-CoV-2. The samples were drawn from the first 160 participants of the ongoing ImmuneRACE study and from 1,254 subjects provided by 6 global collaborators. The sample metadata nearly always contained a de-identified subject ID, COVID-19 status, age in years and sex. HLA class I and class II types, where available, came from metadata supplied by the sample provider rather than from assay-based typing.

Notes on this clone: Its antigen is not yet known. No clone much larger than this one lies a single base away; base qualities are absent.

The immunoSEQ Assay, a bias-controlled multiplex PCR, was used to amplify TCRbeta CDR3 regions from genomic DNA. As for the authors' bioinformatics: Nucleated cell counts per sample were estimated from amplification of reference gene primers within the assay. To quantify the absolute abundance of each unique TCRbeta CDR3 rearrangement, sequence reads were collapsed and filtered. Productive Simpson clonality was computed per sample as the square root of Simpson's diversity index over productive rearrangements. TCRdb retrieved this table from immuneACCESS and kept in-frame rearrangements only. Not all clones are present; in checked studies, unresolved V genes account for under half, and no reason is known for the remainder. D and trimming come from the DNA, and the V and J calls and clone size come from that table. This sample lists 150,000 or so clones; roughly nine tenths were detected once. Jointly, the top ten make up about 2.5% of the sample.

Points the paper makes about the study in general: The quantity of clinical and demographic metadata differed by source and by participant and was supplied without curation.

Whole blood was collected in K2EDTA tubes by collaborating institutions according to the institutions' own protocols. For TCRbeta analysis, collaborators shipped samples in one of three forms: frozen whole blood, isolated PBMCs, or DNA extracted from either of those sample types. Counted from cysteine to phenylalanine, this CDR3 has 16 amino acids. The entry retains the CDR3 DNA only, 48 bases that are in frame from base 1. According to the germline V gene, CDR1 reads MNHEY and CDR2 reads SVGAGI. V trim: 2 bases; J trim: 2 bases; unmatched bases: 1. This chain joins TRBV6-5 to TRBJ2-1; 12 junctional bases match TRBD2. Sequenced: peripheral blood. This TCR came from a woman aged 70-85 years with acute or convalescent COVID-19. The CDR3 protein: CASSYGLAGTYNEQFF. The DNA sequence is given as TGTGCCAGCAGTTACGGACTAGCGGGAACCTACAATGAGCAGTTCTTC.